This T cell receptor beta chain was sequenced during a study of CXCR3-negative and CXCR3-positive naive CD8 T cells. Study-wide background: Across all libraries, TRB reads numbered roughly 140 million, with about 1.5 +/- 0.3 million in each library. Study observations and caveats: In CXCR3-positive naive cells, the TRB CDR3s were more hydrophobic than in CXCR3-negative naive cells. Both naive subsets had comparably high diversity; memory CD8+ cells much lower.

Phenotypically, naive CD8+ T cells corresponded to CD45RO-CCR7+CD27+CD95-. A remark on this clonotype: Its target is not known.

Carrying UMI labels, the TRB cDNA libraries were prepared through 5' RACE. Reprocessing the 5' RACE reads, TCRdb reports a single entry for every CDR3 protein and omits DNA. This table lists 100,000 to 150,000 distinct CDR3 sequences. CDR1 is SQVTM, CDR2 ANQGSEA, per germline. This CDR3 is 11 amino acids long. Sequencing was performed on naive CXCR3- CD8+ T cells from blood. As to subset: CD45RO-CCR7+CD27+CD95- naive CD8+ T cells lacking CXCR3 (TNR3-). The origin of this receptor is a human donor in good health. Some clones in this sample may be carry-over from other donors' samples. This chain connects TRBV29-1 to TRBJ2-7. The CDR3: CSVTFADEQYF.